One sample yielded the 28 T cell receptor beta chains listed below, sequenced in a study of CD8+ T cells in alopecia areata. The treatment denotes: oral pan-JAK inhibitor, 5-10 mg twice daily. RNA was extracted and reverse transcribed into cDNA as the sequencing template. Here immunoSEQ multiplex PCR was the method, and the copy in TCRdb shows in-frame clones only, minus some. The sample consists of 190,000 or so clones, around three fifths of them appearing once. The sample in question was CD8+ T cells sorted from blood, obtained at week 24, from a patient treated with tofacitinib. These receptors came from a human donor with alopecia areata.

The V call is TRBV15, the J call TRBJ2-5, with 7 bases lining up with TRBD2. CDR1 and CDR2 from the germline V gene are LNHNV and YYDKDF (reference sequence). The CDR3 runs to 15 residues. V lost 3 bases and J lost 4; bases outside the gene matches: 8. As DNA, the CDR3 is TGTGCCACCAGCAGGTACGGGAGGCGGGGAGAGACCCAGTACTTC. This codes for CATSRYGRRGETQYF.

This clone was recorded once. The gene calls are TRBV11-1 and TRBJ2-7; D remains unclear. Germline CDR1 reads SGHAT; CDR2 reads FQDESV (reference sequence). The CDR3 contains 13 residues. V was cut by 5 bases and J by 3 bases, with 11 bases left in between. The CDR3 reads CASSLEHNYEQYF. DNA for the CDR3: TGTGCCAGCAGCCTTGAACACAACTACGAGCAGTACTTC.

The CDR3 spells CSAPLGNEQFF. CDR3 DNA sequence: TGCAGTGCCCCTTTGGGCAATGAGCAGTTCTTC. J is TRBJ2-1 and V is TRBV20-1; D unclear. The V end lost 6 bases, the J end lost 6 bases, and 9 bases lay between the germline ends. Per germline, CDR1 DFQATT and CDR2 SNEGSKA (reference sequence). The CDR3 is 11 residues long.

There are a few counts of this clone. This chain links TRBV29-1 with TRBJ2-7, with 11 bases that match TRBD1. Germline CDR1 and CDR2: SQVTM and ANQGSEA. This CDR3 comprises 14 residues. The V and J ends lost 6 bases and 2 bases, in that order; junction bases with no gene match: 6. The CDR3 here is CSVEGQGETYEQYF. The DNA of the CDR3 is TGCAGCGTGGAGGGACAGGGGGAGACCTACGAGCAGTACTTC.

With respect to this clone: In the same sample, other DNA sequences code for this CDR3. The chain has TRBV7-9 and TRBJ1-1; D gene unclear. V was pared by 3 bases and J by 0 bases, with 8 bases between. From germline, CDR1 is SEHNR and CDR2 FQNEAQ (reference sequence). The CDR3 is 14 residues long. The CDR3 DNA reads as TGTGCCAGCAGCTTGGGCGGACTGAACACTGAAGCTTTCTTT. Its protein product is CASSLGGLNTEAFF.

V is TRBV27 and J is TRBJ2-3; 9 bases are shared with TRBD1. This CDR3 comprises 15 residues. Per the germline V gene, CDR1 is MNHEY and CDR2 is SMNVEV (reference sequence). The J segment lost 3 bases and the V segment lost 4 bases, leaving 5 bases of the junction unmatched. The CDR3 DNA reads TGTGCCAGCAGTTACGGGACAGGGTGGACAGATACGCAGTATTTT. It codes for CASSYGTGWTDTQYF.

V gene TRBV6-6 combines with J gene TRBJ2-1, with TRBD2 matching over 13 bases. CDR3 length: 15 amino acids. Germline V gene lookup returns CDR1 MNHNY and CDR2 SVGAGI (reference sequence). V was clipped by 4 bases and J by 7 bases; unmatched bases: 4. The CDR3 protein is CASSFGTSGVNEQFF. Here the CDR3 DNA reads TGTGCCAGCAGTTTCGGGACTAGCGGGGTAAATGAGCAGTTCTTC.

In DNA form, the CDR3 reads TGCAGCGTTAAAGGGGAGGGCGGGGAGCTGTTTTTT. Translating it yields CSVKGEGGELFF. This sequence joins TRBV29-1 and TRBJ2-2, with 7 nucleotides matching TRBD2. This CDR3 region has 12 residues. Losses at the gene ends were 5 bases for V and 7 bases for J; bases not matched to a gene: 4. Germline lookup yields CDR1 SQVTM and CDR2 ANQGSEA.

The CDR3 sequence: CASHRAEAFF. CDR3 coding DNA: TGTGCCAGCCACCGTGCGGAAGCTTTCTTT. V is TRBV7-9 and J is TRBJ1-1, with D unclear. Trimming shortened V by 8 bases and J by 8 bases, and 9 bases separated the two germline ends. CDR1 and CDR2 from the germline V gene are SEHNR and FQNEAQ (reference sequence). CDR3 length: 10 amino acids.

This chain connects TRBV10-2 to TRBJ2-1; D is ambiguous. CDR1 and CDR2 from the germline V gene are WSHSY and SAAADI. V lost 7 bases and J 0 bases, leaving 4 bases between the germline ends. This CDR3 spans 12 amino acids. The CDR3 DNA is TGCGCCAGCAATCCCTCCTACAATGAGCAGTTCTTC. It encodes CASNPSYNEQFF.

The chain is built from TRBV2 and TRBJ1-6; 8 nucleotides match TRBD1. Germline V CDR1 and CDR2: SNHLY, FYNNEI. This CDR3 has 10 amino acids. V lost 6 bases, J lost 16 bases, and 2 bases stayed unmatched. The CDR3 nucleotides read TGTGCCAGCAGAGACAGGGGTCTCCACTTT. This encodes CASRDRGLHF.

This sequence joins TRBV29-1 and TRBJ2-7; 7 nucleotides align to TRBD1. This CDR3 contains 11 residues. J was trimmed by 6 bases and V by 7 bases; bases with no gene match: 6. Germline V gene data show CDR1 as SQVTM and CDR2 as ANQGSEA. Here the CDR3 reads CSATTGVEQYF. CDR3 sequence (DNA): TGCAGCGCAACCACAGGGGTCGAGCAGTACTTC.

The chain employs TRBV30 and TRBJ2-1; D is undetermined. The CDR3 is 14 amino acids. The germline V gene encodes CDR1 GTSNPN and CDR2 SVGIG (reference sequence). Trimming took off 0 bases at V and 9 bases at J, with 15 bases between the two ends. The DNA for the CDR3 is TGTGCCTGGAGTGTAATCAACCGGGTTGGTGAGCAGTTCTTC. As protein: CAWSVINRVGEQFF.

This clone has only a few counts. The CDR3 here is CASSPGHLYEQYF. In DNA form, the CDR3 reads TGTGCCAGCAGTCCAGGACACCTCTACGAGCAGTACTTC. The V gene is TRBV2, the J gene TRBJ2-7; maybe TRBD1 (5 bases). Trimming left V 5 bases short and J 3 bases short, with 11 bases between. The germline V gene has CDR1 SNHLY and CDR2 FYNNEI. The CDR3 is 13 residues long.

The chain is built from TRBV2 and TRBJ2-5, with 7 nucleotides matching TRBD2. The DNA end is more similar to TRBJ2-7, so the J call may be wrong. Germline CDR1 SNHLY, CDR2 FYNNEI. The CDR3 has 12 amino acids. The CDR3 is CASRAGAYEQYF. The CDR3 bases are TGTGCCAGCAGGGCGGGGGCCTACGAGCAGTACTTC.

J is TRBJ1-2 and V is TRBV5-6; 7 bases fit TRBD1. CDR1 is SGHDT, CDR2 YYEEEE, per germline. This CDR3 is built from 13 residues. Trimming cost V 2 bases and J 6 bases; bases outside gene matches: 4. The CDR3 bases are TGTGCCAGCAGCTTATCTGGACAGGATGGCTACACCTTC. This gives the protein CASSLSGQDGYTF.

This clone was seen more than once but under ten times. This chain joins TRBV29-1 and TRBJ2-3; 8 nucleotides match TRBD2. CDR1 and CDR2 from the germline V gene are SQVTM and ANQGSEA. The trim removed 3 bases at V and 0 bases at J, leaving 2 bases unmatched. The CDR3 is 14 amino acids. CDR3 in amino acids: CSVDSGASTDTQYF. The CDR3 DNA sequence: TGCAGCGTTGATAGCGGGGCTAGCACAGATACGCAGTATTTT.

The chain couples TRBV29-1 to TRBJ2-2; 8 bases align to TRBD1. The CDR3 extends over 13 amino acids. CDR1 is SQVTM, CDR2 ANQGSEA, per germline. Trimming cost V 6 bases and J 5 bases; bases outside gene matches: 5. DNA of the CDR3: TGCAGCGTGGACAGGGAGGATACCGGGGAGCTGTTTTTT. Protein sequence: CSVDREDTGELFF.

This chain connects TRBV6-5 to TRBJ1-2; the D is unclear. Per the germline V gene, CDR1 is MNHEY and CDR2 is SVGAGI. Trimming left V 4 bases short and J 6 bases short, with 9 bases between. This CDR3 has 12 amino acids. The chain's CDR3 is CASSFGADGYTF. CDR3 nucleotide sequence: TGTGCCAGCAGTTTCGGAGCGGATGGCTACACCTTC.

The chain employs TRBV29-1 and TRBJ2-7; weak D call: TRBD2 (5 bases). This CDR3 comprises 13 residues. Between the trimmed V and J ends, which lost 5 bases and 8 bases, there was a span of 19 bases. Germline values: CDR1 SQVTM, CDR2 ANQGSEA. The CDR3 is CSVSKDQTGKQYF. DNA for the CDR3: TGCAGCGTTTCAAAAGACCAGACCGGGAAGCAGTACTTC.

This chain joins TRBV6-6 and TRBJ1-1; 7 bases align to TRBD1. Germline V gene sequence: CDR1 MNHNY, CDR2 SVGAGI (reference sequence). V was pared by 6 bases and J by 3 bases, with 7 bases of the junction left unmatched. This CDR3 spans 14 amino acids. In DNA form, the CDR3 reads TGTGCCAGCAGCGGCGACAGGGCGGACACTGAAGCTTTCTTT. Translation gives CASSGDRADTEAFF.

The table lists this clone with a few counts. CDR3 sequence reads: CASSYHRGDTQYF. The CDR3 DNA reads as TGTGCCAGCAGTTACCACCGTGGAGATACGCAGTATTTT. V usage is TRBV6-5 and J usage is TRBJ2-3; D remains unclear. V was clipped by 2 bases and J by 5 bases, with 8 bases between them. Germline V gives CDR1 MNHEY, CDR2 SVGAGI. The CDR3 consists of 13 residues.

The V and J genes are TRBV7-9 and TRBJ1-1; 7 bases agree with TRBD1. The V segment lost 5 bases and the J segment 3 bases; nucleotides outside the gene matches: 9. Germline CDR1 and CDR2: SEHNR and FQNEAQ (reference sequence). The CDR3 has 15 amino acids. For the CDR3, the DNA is TGTGCCAGCAGCCTGAAACAGGGGAGGGACACTGAAGCTTTCTTT. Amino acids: CASSLKQGRDTEAFF.

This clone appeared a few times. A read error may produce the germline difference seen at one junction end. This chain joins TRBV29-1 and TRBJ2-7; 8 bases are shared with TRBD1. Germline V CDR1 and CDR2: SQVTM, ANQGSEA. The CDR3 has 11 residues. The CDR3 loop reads CSVEGQGEQYF. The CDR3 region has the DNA TGCAGCGTCGAAGGACAGGGCGAGCAGTACTTC.

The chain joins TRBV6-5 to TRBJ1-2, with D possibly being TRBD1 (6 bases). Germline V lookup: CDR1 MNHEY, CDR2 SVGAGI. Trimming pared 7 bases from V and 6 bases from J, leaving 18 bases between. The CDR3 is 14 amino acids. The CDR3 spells CASNIQGPGDGYTF. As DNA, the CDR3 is TGTGCCAGCAACATCCAGGGGCCGGGGGATGGCTACACCTTC.

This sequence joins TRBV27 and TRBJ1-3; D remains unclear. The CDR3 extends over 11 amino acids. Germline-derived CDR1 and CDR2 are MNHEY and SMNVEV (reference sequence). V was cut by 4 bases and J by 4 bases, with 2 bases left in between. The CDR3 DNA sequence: TGTGCCAGCAGTTACGGAAACACCATATATTTT. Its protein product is CASSYGNTIYF.

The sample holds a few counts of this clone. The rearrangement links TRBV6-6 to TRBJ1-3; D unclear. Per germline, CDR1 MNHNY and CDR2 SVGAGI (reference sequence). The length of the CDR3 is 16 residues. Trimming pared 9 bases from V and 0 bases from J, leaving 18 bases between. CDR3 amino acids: CASSPLGAPSGNTIYF. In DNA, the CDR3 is TGTGCCAGTTCCCCCTTAGGAGCACCCTCTGGAAACACCATATATTTT.

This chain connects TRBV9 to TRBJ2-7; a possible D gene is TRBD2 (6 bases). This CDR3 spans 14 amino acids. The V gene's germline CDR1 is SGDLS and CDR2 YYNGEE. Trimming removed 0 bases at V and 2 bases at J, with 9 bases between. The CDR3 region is CASSVGAGTYEQYF. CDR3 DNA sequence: TGTGCCAGCAGCGTAGGGGCGGGGACCTACGAGCAGTACTTC.